This TCR beta chain was captured in a study of T cell repertoires in cytomegalovirus infection. Germline CDR1 SGHTA, CDR2 FQGNSA. The CDR3 sequence is 16 residues long. V shed 1 base and J shed 2 bases, with 13 bases lying between them. General study results and limits: Based on cumulative public TCR beta family frequency, carriers of CMV plus the relevant HLA were identified.

TCRdb processed the reads anew with MiXCR; each CDR3 protein has one entry. The table records around 430,000 distinct CDR3 sequences, under 45% of them present only once. The sample holds a few counts of this clonotype. What it binds is not known. The chain uses TRBV7-2 and TRBJ2-3; TRBD1 is a possible D gene (6 bases). The sequence derives from a human donor in good health (CMV status not recorded). Some clones in this sample may be carry-over from other donors' samples. Material: cultured PBMCs, obtained from culture after CMV antigen stimulation. The CDR3 here is CASSLVPQGITDTQYF. As DNA, the CDR3 is TGTGCCAGCAGCTTAGTTCCCCAGGGGATCACAGATACGCAGTATTTT. Based on the CDR3 plus reference TRBV7-2 and TRBJ2-3, the full variable domain is GAGVSQSPSNKVTEKGKDVELRCDPISGHTALYWYRQSLGQGLEFLIYFQGNSAPDKSGLPSDRFSAERTGGSVSTLTIQRTQQEDSAVYLCASSLVPQGITDTQYFGPGTRLTVL.